The 4 T cell receptor beta chains reported below all come from one sample, sequenced in a study of T-cell reconstitution after alpha-beta-depleted transplantation in children. A library of TCRbeta sequences, prepared with unique molecular identifiers, was generated. In TCRdb, the PCR reads were re-called with MiXCR into one record per CDR3 protein. The sample shows 330,000 or so distinct CDR3 sequences, over 7.5% of them seen only once. Broader study findings: Hyperexpanded clones declined; after one year, newly produced T cells mostly supplied diversity.

Antigens for these TCRs are unknown. The sample was peripheral blood, taken 360 days after TCRalphabeta/CD19-depleted stem cell transplant. Every receptor here comes from a female patient under 10 years old who had a stem cell transplant for Fanconi anemia, so the T cells may come from the graft donor.

This clonotype was counted at least ten times. The rearrangement links TRBV5-1 to TRBJ1-2, with a possible D match to TRBD1 (5 bases). The length of the CDR3 is 18 residues. The germline V and J ends were trimmed by 4 bases and 7 bases, with 29 bases remaining between them. CDR1 SGHRS and CDR2 YFSETQ come from the germline V gene. The CDR3 spells CASSPNGGTASNAGGYTF. CDR3 sequence (DNA): TGCGCCAGCAGCCCAAACGGGGGGACGGCGAGCAATGCGGGTGGCTACACCTTC.

This clonotype was observed many times. This chain connects TRBV7-6 to TRBJ2-1, with D perhaps TRBD2 (7 bases). The germline V and J ends were trimmed by 5 bases and 3 bases, with 14 bases remaining between them. The CDR3 covers 15 residues. Germline loops: CDR1 SGHVS, CDR2 FNYEAQ. The CDR3 bases are TGTGCCAGCAGCGGAGGGGGGGGGCTCTACAATGAGCAGTTCTTC. Its protein product is CASSGGGGLYNEQFF.

This clonotype was detected many times. The chain uses TRBV28 and TRBJ2-1; 7 bases align to TRBD2. Per germline, CDR1 MDHEN and CDR2 SYDVKM. The length of the CDR3 is 14 residues. V gave up 7 bases and J gave up 9 bases; unmatched junction bases: 12. The CDR3: CASTAGVEVREQFF. CDR3 DNA sequence: TGTGCCAGCACTGCGGGGGTCGAAGTACGTGAGCAGTTCTTC.

This clonotype has just a few counts. V and J are TRBV28 and TRBJ1-6, with 8 nucleotides matching TRBD1. J was trimmed by 4 bases and V by 5 bases; bases with no gene match: 1. CDR1 is MDHEN and CDR2 is SYDVKM in the germline V gene. The CDR3 has 14 residues. The CDR3 region is CASSGQGYNSPLHF. As DNA, the CDR3 is TGTGCCAGCAGTGGACAGGGTTATAATTCACCCCTCCACTTT.